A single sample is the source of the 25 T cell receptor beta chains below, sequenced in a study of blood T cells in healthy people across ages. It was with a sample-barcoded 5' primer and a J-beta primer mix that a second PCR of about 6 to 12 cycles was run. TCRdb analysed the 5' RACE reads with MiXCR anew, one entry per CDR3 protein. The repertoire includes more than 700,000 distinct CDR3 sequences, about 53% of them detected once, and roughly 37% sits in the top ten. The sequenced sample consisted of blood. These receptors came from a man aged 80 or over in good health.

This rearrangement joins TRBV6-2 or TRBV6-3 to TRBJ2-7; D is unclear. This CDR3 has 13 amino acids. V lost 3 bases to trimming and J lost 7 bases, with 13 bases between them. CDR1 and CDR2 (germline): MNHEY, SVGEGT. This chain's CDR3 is CASSYNSYNEQYF. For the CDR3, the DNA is TGTGCCAGCAGTTATAATAGCTACAATGAGCAGTACTTC.

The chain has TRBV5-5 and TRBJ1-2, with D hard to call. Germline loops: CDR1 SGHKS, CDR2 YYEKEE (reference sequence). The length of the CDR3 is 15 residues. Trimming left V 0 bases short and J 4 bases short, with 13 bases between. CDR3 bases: TGTGCCAGCAGCTTGGGACTTGGGAGTCTCTATGGCTACACCTTC. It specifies CASSLGLGSLYGYTF.

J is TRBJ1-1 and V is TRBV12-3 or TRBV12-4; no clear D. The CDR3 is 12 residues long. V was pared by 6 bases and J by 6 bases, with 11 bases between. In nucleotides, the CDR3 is TGTGCCAGCAGGCCAAGAGGAGCTGAAGCTTTCTTT. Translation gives CASRPRGAEAFF.

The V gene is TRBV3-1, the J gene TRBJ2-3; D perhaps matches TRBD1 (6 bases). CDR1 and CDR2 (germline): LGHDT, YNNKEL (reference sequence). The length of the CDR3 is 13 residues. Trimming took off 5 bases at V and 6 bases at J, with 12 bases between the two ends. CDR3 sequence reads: CASSATRGDTQYF. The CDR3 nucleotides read TGTGCCAGCAGCGCCACGAGGGGGGATACGCAGTATTTT.

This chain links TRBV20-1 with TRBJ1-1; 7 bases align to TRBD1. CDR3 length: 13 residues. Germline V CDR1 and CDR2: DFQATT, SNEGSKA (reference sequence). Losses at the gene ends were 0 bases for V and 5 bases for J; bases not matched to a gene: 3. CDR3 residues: CSARDQGGTEAFF. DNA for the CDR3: TGCAGTGCTAGAGATCAGGGGGGAACTGAAGCTTTCTTT.

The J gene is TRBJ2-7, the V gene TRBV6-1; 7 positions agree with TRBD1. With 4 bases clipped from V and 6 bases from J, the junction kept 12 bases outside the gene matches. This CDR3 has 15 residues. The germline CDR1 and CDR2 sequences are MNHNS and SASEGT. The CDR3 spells CASSVGVTGLSEQYF. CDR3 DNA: TGTGCCAGCAGTGTTGGCGTGACAGGGCTAAGCGAGCAGTACTTC.

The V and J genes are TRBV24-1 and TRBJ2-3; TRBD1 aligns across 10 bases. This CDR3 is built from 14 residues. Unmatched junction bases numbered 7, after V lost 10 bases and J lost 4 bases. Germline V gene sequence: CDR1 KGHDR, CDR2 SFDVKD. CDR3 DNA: TGTGCCACTGCGGGACAGGGGATCGCAGATACGCAGTATTTT. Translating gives CATAGQGIADTQYF.

The chain's CDR3 is CASSLGTLRTKNIQYF. The CDR3 coding sequence is TGTGCCAGCAGCTTAGGTACATTACGAACCAAAAACATTCAGTACTTC. V is TRBV11-1 and J is TRBJ2-4; D is unresolved. Trimming left V 1 base short and J 2 bases short, with 12 bases between. Germline V CDR1 and CDR2: SGHAT, FQDESV (reference sequence). The CDR3 sequence is 16 residues long. Using reference TRBV11-1 and TRBJ2-4 for the parts outside the CDR3, the full variable domain is EAEVAQSPRYKITEKSQAVAFWCDPISGHATLYWYRQILGQGPELLVQFQDESVVDDSQLPKDRFSAERLKGVDSTLKIQPAELGDSAMYLCASSLGTLRTKNIQYFGAGTRLSVL.

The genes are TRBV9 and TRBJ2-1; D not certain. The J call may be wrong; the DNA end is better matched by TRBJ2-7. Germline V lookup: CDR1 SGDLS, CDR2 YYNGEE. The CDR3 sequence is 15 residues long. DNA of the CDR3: TGTGCCAGCAGCGTGGGAAGAGGCTCCTACAATGAGCAGTACTTC. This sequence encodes CASSVGRGSYNEQYF.

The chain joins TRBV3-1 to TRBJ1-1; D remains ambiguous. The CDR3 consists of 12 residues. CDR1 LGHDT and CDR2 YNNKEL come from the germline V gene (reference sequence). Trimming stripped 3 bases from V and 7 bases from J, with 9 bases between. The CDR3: CASSHLDGEAFF. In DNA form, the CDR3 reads TGTGCCAGCAGCCATCTAGACGGTGAAGCTTTCTTT.

For the CDR3, the DNA is TGTGCCAGCAGCTGGCAGGTTGCGGAGACCCAGTACTTC. Translated, it gives CASSWQVAETQYF. The J gene is TRBJ2-5, the V gene TRBV7-9; D not certain. The CDR3 covers 13 residues. The germline gives CDR1 SEHNR, CDR2 FQNEAQ (reference sequence). The germline V and J ends were trimmed by 4 bases and 5 bases, with 11 bases remaining between them.

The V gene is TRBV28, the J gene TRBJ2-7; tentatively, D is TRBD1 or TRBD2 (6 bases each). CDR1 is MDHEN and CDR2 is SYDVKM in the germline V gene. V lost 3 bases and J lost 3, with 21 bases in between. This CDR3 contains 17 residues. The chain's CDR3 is CASSLGALAGHRYEQYF. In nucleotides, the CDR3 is TGTGCCAGCAGTTTGGGGGCACTCGCGGGGCACCGCTACGAGCAGTACTTC.

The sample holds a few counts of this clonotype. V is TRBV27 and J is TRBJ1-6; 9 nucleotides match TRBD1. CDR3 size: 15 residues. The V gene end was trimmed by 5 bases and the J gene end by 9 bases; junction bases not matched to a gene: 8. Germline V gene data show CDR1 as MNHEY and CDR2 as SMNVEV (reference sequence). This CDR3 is CASSHPGQGPSPLHF. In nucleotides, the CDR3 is TGTGCCAGCAGTCATCCGGGACAGGGACCTTCACCCCTCCACTTT.

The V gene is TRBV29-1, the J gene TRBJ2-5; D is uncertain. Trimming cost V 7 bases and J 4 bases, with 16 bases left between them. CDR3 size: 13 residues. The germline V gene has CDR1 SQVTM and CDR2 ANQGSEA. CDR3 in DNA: TGCAGCGCACATGGGGTCGGCGGAGAGACCCAGTACTTC. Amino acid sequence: CSAHGVGGETQYF. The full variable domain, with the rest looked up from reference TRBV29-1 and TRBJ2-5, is SAVISQKPSRDICQRGTSLTIQCQVDSQVTMMFWYRQQPGQSLTLIATANQGSEATYESGFVIDKFPISRPNLTFSTLTVSNMSPEDSSIYLCSAHGVGGETQYFGPGTRLLVL.

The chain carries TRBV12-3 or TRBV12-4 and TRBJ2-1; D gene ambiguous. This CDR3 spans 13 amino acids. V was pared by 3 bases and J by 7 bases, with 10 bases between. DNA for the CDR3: TGTGCCAGCAGTTTTCTGTCCGGGAATGAGCAGTTCTTC. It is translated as CASSFLSGNEQFF.

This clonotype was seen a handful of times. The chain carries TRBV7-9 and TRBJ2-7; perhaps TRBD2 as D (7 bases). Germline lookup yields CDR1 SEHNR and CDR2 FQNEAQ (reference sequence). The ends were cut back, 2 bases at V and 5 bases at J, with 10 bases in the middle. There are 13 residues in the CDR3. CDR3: CASSLNGGHEQYF. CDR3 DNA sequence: TGTGCCAGCAGCTTAAACGGGGGGCACGAGCAGTACTTC. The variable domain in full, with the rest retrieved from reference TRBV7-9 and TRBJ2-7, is DTGVSQNPRHKITKRGQNVTFRCDPISEHNRLYWYRQTLGQGPEFLTYFQNEAQLEKSRLLSDRFSAERPKGSFSTLEIQRTEQGDSAMYLCASSLNGGHEQYFGPGTRLTVT.

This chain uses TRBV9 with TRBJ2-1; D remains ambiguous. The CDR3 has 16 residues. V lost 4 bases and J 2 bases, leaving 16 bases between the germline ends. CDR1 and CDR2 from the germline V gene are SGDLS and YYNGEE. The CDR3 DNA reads TGTGCCAGCAGCCCTCAACCCGACGTTACCTACAATGAGCAGTTCTTC. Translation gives CASSPQPDVTYNEQFF.

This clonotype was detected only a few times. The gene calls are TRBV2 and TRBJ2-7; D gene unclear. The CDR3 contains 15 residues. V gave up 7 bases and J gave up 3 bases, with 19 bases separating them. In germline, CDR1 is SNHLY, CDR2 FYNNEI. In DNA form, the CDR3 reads TGTGCCAGCATAACGGACGCCGTGGCGCACTACGAGCAGTACTTC. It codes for CASITDAVAHYEQYF.

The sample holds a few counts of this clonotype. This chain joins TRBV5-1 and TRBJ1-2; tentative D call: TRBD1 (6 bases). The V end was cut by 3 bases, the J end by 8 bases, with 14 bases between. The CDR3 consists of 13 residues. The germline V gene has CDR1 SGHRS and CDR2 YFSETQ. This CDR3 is CASSWALGGGYTF. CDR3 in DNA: TGCGCCAGCAGCTGGGCTTTGGGGGGCGGCTACACCTTC.

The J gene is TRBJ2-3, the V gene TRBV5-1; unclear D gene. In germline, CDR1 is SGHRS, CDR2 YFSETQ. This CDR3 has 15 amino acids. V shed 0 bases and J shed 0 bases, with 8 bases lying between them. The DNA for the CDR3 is TGCGCCAGCAGCTTGGCGGTCCTCAGCACAGATACGCAGTATTTT. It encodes CASSLAVLSTDTQYF. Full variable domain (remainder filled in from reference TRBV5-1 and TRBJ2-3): KAGVTQTPRYLIKTRGQQVTLSCSPISGHRSVSWYQQTPGQGLQFLFEYFSETQRNKGNFPGRFSGRQFSNSRSEMNVSTLELGDSALYLCASSLAVLSTDTQYFGPGTRLTVL.

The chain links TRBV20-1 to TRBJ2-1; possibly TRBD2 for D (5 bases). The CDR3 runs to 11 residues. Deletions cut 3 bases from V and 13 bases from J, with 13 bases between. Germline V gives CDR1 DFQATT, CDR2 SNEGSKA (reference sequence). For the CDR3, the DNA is TGCAGTGCTAGCCTAGGAGGTACCCAGTTCTTC. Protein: CSASLGGTQFF.

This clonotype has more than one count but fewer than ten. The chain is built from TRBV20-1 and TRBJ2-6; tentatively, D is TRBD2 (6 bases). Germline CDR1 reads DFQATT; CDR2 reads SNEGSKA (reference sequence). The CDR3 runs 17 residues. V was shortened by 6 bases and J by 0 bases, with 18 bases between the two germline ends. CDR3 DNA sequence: TGCAGTGCCTATCCCACGACTAGGACCTCTGGGGCCAACGTCCTGACTTTC. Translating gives CSAYPTTRTSGANVLTF.

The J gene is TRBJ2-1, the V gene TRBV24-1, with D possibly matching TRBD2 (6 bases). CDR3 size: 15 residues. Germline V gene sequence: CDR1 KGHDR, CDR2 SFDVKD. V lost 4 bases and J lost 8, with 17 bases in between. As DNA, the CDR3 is TGTGCCACCAGTGACAGCTCGGGACTCAGCTATGAGCAGTTCTTC. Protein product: CATSDSSGLSYEQFF.

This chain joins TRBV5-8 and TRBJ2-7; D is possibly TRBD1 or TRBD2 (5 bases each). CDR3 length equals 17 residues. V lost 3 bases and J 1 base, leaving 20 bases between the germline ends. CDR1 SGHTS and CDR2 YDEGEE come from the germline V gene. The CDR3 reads CASSSRDAPDTSYEQYF. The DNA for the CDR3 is TGTGCCAGCAGCTCGAGGGATGCCCCGGACACGTCCTACGAGCAGTACTTC.

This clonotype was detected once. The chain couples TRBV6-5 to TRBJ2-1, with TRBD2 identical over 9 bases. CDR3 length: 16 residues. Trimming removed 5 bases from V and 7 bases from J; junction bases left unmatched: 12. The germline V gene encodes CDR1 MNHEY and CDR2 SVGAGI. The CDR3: CASSKLAGAFGNEQFF. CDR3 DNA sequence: TGTGCCAGCAGTAAACTAGCGGGTGCCTTCGGAAATGAGCAGTTCTTC.